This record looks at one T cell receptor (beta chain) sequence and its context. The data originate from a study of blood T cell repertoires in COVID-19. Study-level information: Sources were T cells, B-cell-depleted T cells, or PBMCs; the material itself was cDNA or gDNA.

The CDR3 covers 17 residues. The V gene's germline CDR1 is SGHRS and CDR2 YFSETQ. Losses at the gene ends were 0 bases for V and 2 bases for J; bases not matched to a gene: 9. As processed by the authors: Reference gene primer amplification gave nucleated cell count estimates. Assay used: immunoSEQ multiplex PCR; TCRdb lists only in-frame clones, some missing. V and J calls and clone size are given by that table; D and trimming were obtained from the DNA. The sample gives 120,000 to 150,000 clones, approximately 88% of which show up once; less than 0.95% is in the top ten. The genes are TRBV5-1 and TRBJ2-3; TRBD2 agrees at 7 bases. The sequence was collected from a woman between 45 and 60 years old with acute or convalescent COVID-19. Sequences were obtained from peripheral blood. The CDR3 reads CASSLVGTIPTTDTQYF. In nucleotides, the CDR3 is TGCGCCAGCAGCTTGGTCGGGACTATACCGACCACAGATACGCAGTATTTT.